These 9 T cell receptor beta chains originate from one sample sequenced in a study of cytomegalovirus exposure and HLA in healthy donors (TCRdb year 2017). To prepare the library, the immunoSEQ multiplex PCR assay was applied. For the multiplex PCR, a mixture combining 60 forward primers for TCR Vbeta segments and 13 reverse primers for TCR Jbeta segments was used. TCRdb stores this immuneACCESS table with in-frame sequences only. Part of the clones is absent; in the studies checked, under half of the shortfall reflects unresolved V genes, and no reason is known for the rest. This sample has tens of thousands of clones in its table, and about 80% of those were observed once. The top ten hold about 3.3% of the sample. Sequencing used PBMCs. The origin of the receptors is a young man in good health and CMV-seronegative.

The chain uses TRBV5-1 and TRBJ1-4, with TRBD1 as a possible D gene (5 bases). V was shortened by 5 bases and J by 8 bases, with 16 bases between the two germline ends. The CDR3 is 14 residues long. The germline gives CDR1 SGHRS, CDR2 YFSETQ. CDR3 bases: TGCGCCAGCAGTACGCAGGGTGCGGACGAAAAACTGTTTTTT. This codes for CASSTQGADEKLFF.

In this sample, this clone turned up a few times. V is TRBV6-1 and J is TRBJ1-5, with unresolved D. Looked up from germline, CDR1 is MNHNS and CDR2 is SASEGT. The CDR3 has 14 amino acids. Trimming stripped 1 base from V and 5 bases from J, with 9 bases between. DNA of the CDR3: TGTGCCAGCAGTGAAGTCAGGCCCCATCAGCCCCAGCATTTT. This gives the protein CASSEVRPHQPQHF.

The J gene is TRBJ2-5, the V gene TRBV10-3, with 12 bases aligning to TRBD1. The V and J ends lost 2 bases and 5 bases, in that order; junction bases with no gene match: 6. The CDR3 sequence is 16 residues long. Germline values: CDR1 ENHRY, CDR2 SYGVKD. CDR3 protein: CAISEPGQGAGETQYF. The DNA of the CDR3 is TGTGCCATCAGTGAGCCGGGACAGGGGGCAGGGGAGACCCAGTACTTC.

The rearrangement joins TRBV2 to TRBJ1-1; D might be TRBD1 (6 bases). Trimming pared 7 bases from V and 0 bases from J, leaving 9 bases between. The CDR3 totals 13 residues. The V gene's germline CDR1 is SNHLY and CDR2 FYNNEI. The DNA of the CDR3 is TGTGCCAGCACAGGACAGATGAACACTGAAGCTTTCTTT. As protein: CASTGQMNTEAFF.

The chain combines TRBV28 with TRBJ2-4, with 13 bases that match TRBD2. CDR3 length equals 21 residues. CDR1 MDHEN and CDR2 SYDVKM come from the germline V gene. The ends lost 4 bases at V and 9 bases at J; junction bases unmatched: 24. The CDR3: CASSSGSIGLAGVFVGGIQYF. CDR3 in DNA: TGTGCCAGCAGTTCGGGCTCGATAGGACTAGCGGGGGTATTCGTCGGCGGCATTCAGTACTTC.

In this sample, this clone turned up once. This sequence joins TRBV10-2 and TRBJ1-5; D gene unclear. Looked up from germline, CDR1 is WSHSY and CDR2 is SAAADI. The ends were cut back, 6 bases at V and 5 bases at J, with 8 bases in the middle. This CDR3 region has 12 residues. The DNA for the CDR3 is TGCGCCAGCAGCGGTTTTCATCAGCCCCAGCATTTT. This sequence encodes CASSGFHQPQHF.

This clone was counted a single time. CDR3 amino acids: CASSLMSAGDRGAFF. The CDR3 DNA reads TGCGCCAGCAGCTTGATGTCGGCGGGGGACAGGGGTGCTTTCTTT. The chain has TRBV5-1 and TRBJ1-1; 10 nucleotides agree with TRBD1. Germline CDR1 is SGHRS and CDR2 is YFSETQ. Germline trimming cut 1 base from V and 11 bases from J; bases unmatched to any gene: 11. The CDR3 runs 15 residues.

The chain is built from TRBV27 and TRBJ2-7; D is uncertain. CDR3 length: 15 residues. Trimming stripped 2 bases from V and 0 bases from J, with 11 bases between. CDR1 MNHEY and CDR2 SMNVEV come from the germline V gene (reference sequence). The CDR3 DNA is TGTGCCAGCAGTTTAAGGCCTGAGGCCTCCTACGAGCAGTACTTC. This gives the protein CASSLRPEASYEQYF.

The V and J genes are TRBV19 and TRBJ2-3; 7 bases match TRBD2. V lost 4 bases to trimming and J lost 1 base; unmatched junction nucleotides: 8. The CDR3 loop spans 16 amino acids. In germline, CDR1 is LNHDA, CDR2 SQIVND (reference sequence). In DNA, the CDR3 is TGTGCCAGTAGTACCCCACTAGCGATGGGCACAGATACGCAGTATTTT. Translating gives CASSTPLAMGTDTQYF.